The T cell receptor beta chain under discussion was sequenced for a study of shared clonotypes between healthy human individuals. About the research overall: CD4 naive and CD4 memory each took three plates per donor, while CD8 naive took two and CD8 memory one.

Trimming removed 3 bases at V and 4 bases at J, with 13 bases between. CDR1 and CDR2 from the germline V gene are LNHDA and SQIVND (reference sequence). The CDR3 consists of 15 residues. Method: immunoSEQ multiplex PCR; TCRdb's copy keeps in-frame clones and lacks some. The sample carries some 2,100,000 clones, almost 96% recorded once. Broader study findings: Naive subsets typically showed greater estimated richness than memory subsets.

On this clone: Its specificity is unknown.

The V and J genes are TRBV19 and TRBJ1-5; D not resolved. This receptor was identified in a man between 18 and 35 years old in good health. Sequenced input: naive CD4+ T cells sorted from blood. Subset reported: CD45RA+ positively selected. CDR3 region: CASSIGPAGNQPQHF. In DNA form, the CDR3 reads TGTGCCAGTAGTATTGGCCCGGCGGGGAATCAGCCCCAGCATTTT.